One T cell receptor (beta chain) is described in this entry. Its antigen is currently unknown. Primers for the PCR totalled 60 Vbeta and 13 Jbeta. Method: immunoSEQ multiplex PCR; TCRdb's copy keeps in-frame clones and lacks some. This sample's table has 150,000 or so clones. The CDR3 consists of 12 residues. Germline values: CDR1 GTSNPN, CDR2 SVGIG (reference sequence). Trimming stripped 4 bases from V and 7 bases from J, with 13 bases between. The entry originates in a study of cytomegalovirus exposure and HLA in healthy donors. Study-level results: It was reported that TCR beta sequences correctly inferred the HLA-A and HLA-B alleles for most subjects. When analyzed later, a missense DCLRE1C variant was found to be linked to TCR beta V- and J-gene trimming.

Everyone who donated was a healthy bone marrow donor. Donors likely had unrecorded immune exposures despite being nominally healthy when sampled. The TCR sequence derives from a woman in her 50s in good health and CMV-seronegative. The chain uses TRBV30 and TRBJ2-5; possibly TRBD1 for D (6 bases). The specimen sequenced was PBMCs. CDR3 in amino acids: CAWTLGGGTQYF. The CDR3 DNA reads TGTGCCTGGACCCTAGGGGGTGGGACCCAGTACTTC.